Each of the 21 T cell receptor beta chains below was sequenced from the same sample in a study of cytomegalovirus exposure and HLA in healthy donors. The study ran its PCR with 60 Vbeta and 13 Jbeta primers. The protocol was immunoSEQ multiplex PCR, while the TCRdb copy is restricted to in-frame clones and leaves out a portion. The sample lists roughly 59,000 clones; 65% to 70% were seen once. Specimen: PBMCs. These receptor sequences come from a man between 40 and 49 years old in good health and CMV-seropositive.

CDR3 sequence (DNA): TGCGCCAGCGGCATCGGGTTTGGTAATGAAAAACTGTTTTTT. The encoded protein is CASGIGFGNEKLFF. This rearrangement joins TRBV5-1 to TRBJ1-4, with D unresolved. The V end lost 7 bases, the J end lost 4 bases, and 14 bases lay between the germline ends. This CDR3 has 14 amino acids. Germline values: CDR1 SGHRS, CDR2 YFSETQ. Full variable domain (outside the CDR3, taken from reference TRBV5-1 and TRBJ1-4): KAGVTQTPRYLIKTRGQQVTLSCSPISGHRSVSWYQQTPGQGLQFLFEYFSETQRNKGNFPGRFSGRQFSNSRSEMNVSTLELGDSALYLCASGIGFGNEKLFFGSGTQLSVL.

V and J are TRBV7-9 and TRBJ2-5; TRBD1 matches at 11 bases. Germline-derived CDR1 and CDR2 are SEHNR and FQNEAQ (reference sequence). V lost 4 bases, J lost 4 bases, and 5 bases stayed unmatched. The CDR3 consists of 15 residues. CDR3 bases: TGTGCCAGCAGCTCGAGCGGGACAGGGGGAGAGACCCAGTACTTC. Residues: CASSSSGTGGETQYF.

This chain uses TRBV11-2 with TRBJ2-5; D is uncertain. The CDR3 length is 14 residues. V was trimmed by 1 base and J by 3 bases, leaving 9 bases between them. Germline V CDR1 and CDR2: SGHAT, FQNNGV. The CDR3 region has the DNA TGTGCCAGCAGCTTAGTCGCGGCAGAAGAGACCCAGTACTTC. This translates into CASSLVAAEETQYF.

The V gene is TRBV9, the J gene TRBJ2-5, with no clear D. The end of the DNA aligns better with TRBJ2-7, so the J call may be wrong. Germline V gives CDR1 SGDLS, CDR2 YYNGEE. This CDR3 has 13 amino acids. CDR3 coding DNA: TGTGCCAGCAGCCTAGACCTTAAGTACGAGCAGTACTTC. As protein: CASSLDLKYEQYF.

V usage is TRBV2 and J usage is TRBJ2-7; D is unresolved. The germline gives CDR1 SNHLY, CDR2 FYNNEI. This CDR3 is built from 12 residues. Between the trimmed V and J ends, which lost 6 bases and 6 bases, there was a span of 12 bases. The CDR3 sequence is CASRGDIAEQYF. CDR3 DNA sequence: TGTGCCAGCAGAGGTGACATTGCCGAGCAGTACTTC. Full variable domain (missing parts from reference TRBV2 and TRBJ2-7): EPEVTQTPSHQVTQMGQEVILRCVPISNHLYFYWYRQILGQKVEFLVSFYNNEISEKSEIFDDQFSVERPDGSNFTLKIRSTKLEDSAMYFCASRGDIAEQYFGPGTRLTVT.

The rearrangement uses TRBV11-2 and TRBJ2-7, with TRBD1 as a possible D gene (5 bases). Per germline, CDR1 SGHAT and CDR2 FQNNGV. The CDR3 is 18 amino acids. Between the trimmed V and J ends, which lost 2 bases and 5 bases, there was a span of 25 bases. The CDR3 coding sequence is TGTGCCAGCAGCTTAAGTTTGTGGTTTGGGCAGGGTATGGACGAGCAGTACTTC. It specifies CASSLSLWFGQGMDEQYF.

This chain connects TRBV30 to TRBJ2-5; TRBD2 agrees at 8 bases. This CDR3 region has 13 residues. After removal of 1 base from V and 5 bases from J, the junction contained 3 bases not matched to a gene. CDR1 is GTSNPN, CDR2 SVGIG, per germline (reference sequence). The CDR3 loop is CAWSARGGETQYF. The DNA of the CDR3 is TGTGCCTGGAGTGCTCGGGGGGGGGAGACCCAGTACTTC.

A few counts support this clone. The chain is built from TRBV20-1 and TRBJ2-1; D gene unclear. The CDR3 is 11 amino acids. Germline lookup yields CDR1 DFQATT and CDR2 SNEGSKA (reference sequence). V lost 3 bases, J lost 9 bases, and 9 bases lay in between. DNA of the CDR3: TGCAGTGCTAGCCCCGACTCTGAGCAGTTCTTC. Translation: CSASPDSEQFF.

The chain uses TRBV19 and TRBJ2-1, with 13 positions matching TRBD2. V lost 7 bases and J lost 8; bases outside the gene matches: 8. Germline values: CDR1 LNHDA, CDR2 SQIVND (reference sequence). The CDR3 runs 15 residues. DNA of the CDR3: TGTGCCAGTACCGTCACTAGCGGGAGGGTAGATGAGCAGTTCTTC. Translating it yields CASTVTSGRVDEQFF. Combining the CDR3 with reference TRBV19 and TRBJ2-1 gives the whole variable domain DGGITQSPKYLFRKEGQNVTLSCEQNLNHDAMYWYRQDPGQGLRLIYYSQIVNDFQKGDIAEGYSVSREKKESFPLTVTSAQKNPTAFYLCASTVTSGRVDEQFFGPGTRLTVL.

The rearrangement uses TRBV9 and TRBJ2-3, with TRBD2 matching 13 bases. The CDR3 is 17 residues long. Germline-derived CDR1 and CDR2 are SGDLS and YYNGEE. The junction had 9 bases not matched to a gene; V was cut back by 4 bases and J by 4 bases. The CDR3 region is CASSIRTSGSGADTQYF. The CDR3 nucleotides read TGTGCCAGCAGCATTCGGACTAGCGGGAGTGGGGCAGATACGCAGTATTTT. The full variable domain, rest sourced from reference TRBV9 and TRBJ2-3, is DSGVTQTPKHLITATGQRVTLRCSPRSGDLSVYWYQQSLDQGLQFLIQYYNGEERAKGNILERFSAQQFPDLHSELNLSSLELGDSALYFCASSIRTSGSGADTQYFGPGTRLTVL.

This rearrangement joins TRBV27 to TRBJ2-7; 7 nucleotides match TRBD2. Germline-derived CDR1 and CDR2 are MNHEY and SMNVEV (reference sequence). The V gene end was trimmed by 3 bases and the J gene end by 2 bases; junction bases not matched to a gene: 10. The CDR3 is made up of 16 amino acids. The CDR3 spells CASSFGVAGLPYEQYF. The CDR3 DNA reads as TGTGCCAGCAGTTTTGGGGTAGCGGGTTTGCCCTACGAGCAGTACTTC.

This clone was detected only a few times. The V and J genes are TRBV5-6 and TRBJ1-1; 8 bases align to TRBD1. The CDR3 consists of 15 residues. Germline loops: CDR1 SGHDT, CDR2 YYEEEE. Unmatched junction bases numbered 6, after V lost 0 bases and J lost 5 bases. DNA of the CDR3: TGTGCCAGCAGCTTGGACCCAGGGGGCCTGACTGAAGCTTTCTTT. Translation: CASSLDPGGLTEAFF. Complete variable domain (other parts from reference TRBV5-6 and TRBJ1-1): DAGVTQSPTHLIKTRGQQVTLRCSPKSGHDTVSWYQQALGQGPQFIFQYYEEEERQRGNFPDRFSGHQFPNYSSELNVNALLLGDSALYLCASSLDPGGLTEAFFGQGTRLTVV.

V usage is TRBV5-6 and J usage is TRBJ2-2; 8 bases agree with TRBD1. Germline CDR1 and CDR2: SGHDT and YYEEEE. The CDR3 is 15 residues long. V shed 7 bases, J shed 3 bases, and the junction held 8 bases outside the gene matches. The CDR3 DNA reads TGTGCCAGCGGATACAGGGGGTCGTACACCGGGGAGCTGTTTTTT. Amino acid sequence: CASGYRGSYTGELFF.

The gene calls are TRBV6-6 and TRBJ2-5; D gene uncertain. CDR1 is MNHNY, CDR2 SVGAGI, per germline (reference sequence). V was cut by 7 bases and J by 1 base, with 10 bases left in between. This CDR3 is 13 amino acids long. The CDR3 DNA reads TGTGCCAGCAACCAGGCATTCCAAGAGACCCAGTACTTC. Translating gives CASNQAFQETQYF.

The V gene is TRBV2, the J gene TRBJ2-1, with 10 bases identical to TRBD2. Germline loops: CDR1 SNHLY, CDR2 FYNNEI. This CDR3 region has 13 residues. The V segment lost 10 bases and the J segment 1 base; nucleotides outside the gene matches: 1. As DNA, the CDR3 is TGTGCCACAGCGGGGGGGTCCTACAATGAGCAGTTCTTC. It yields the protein CATAGGSYNEQFF.

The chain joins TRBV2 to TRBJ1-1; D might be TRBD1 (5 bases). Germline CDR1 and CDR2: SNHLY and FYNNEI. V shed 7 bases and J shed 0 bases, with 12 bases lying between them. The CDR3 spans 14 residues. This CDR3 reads CASTGRAVNTEAFF. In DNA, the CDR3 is TGTGCCAGCACGGGCAGGGCTGTGAACACTGAAGCTTTCTTT.

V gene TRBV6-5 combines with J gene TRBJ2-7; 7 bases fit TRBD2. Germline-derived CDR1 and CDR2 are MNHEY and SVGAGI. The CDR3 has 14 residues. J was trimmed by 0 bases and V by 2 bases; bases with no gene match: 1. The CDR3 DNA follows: TGTGCCAGCAGTTACCAGCGGGGCTCCTACGAGCAGTACTTC. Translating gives CASSYQRGSYEQYF.

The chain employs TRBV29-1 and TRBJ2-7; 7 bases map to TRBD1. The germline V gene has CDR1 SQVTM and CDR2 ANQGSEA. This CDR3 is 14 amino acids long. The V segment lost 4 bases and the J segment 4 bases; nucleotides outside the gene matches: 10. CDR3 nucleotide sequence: TGCAGCGTTGGCTCACCGGGACAGAATTACGAGCAGTACTTC. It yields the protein CSVGSPGQNYEQYF.

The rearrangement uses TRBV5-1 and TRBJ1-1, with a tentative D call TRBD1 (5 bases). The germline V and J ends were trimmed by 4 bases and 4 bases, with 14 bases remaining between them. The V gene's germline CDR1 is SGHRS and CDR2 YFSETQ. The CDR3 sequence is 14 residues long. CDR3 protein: CASSLTQVATEAFF. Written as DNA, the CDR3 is TGCGCCAGCAGCCTCACACAGGTAGCCACTGAAGCTTTCTTT. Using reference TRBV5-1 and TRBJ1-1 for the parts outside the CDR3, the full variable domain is KAGVTQTPRYLIKTRGQQVTLSCSPISGHRSVSWYQQTPGQGLQFLFEYFSETQRNKGNFPGRFSGRQFSNSRSEMNVSTLELGDSALYLCASSLTQVATEAFFGQGTRLTVV.

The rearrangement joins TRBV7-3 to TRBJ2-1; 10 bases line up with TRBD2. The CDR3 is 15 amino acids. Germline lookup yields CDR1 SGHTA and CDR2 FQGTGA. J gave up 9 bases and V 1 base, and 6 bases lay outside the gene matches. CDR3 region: CASSLSLAGVGEQFF. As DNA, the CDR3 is TGTGCCAGCAGCTTAAGTCTAGCGGGGGTGGGTGAGCAGTTCTTC.

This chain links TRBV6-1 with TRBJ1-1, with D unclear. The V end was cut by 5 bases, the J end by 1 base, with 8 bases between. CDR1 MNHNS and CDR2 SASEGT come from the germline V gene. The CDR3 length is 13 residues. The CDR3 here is CASSRGRNTEAFF. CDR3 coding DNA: TGTGCCAGCAGTCGTGGGAGGAACACTGAAGCTTTCTTT.